The present T cell receptor beta chain was sequenced within a study of T-cell memory formation after mild COVID-19 (dated by TCRdb to about 2021). With regard to the full study: TCR sequence clusters from the two donors were found to be largely donor specific. Two young, previously healthy adult volunteers, one female and one male, were included in the cohort. In two donors, T-cell clones that expanded and contracted after mild COVID-19 were followed by sequencing TCRalpha and TCRbeta repertoires longitudinally.

Beyond this particular receptor, the publication reports: From day 15 to 85, contracting clones showed balanced CD4/CD8 phenotypes, whereas a second wave of clones that expanded from day 15 to 37 leaned towards CD4+. The study included only a couple of mild cases, and larger cohorts that include severe cases with pre-infection samples were judged to be necessary. Some responding clones were detected in pre-infection memory, suggesting pre-existing cross-reactive memory T cells joined the SARS-CoV-2 response. Contracting CD4+ clones were found mainly in CM and EM memory subsets, while CD8+ clones were enriched in EMRA. Whether the second-wave clones peaking on day 37 were SARS-CoV-2 specific was not confirmed.

Reads for this sample came from an Illumina NovaSeq 6000. TCRalpha and TCRbeta cDNA libraries were constructed by 5'RACE with constant-segment primers, with sample barcodes and unique molecular identifiers being introduced. Trizol reagent was used to extract RNA from every sample. Libraries were amplified in two PCR steps, with a second sample barcode and Illumina TruSeq adapters added in the second step. Libraries were sequenced on an Illumina NovaSeq with 2 x 150 bp paired-end reads. In the source study's methods: With migec v1.2.7, reads were demultiplexed and then collapsed into UMI-guided consensus sequences. Using mixcr v2.1.11, UMI consensuses were aligned to TRA and TRB V and J templates and then assembled into clonotypes. A clonotype was counted as expanded or contracted only when both edgeR and NoisET called the clonotype significant, with the noise models trained on biological replicates. For edgeR calls, a false discovery rate-adjusted p below 0.01 and a log2 fold-change threshold of 1 were applied. As an exploratory analysis of dynamics, max-normalized trajectories of the 1000 most abundant clonotypes were examined with PCA combined with hierarchical clustering. Separately sequenced CD4+ and CD8+ repertoires were used to assign a CD4 or CD8 phenotype to each responding clone. TCRdb applied fastp at Q25 and MiXCR to the public reads, then kept only in-frame beta chains. Each entry is one CDR3 protein sequence, shown with its most common DNA and genes. TCRdb, not the original authors, processed these V and J calls. In this sample the table shows 550,000 to 700,000 distinct CDR3 sequences, 17% of which occur a single time. The ten biggest clones cover roughly 7.8% of the sample.

The trim is 1 base for V and 0 bases for J, with a gap of 7 bases between the germline ends. Inclusive of the bounding cysteine and phenylalanine, the CDR3 is 14 residues long. The only DNA kept is the CDR3, 42 bases in frame from the first base. CDR1 GTSNPN and CDR2 SVGIG are derived from the germline V gene (reference sequence). Ficoll-Paque density gradient centrifugation was used to isolate PBMCs. Worth noting for this clonotype: The antigen it binds to is not known. Per-base quality was not reported, and no clone a single base away is much larger than it.

This receptor was taken from an adult woman who had mild COVID-19 (a few samples of this study predate the infection). The sample titles of this study are shuffled in the database, so cell type and time point are left out; the donor was told from shared clones. The sequence joins TRBV30 to TRBJ1-5, with TRBD1 perhaps the D gene, on 5 matching bases. The sample taken for sequencing was PBMCs or a T cell subset sorted from them (not recorded which). The nucleotide sequence reads as follows: TGTGCCTGGAGTGGGGGGAATAGCAATCAGCCCCAGCATTTT. The resulting protein is CAWSGGNSNQPQHF.